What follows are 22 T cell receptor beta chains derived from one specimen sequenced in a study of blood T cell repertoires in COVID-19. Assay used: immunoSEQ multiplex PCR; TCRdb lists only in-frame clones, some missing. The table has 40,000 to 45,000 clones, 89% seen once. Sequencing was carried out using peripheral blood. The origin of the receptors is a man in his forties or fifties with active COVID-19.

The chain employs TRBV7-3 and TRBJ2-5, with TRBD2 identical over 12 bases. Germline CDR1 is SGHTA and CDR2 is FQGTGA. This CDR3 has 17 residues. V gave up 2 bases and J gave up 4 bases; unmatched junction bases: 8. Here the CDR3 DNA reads TGTGCCAGCAGCTTACCAGGGATACTAGCGGGAGGAGAGACCCAGTACTTC. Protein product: CASSLPGILAGGETQYF.

CDR3: CATLQGAAYNEQFF. The CDR3 DNA reads as TGTGCCACCCTACAGGGGGCGGCCTACAATGAGCAGTTCTTC. This chain joins TRBV28 and TRBJ2-1; 9 bases are shared with TRBD1. The ends lost 10 bases at V and 2 bases at J; junction bases unmatched: 6. The V gene's germline CDR1 is MDHEN and CDR2 SYDVKM. CDR3 length equals 14 residues.

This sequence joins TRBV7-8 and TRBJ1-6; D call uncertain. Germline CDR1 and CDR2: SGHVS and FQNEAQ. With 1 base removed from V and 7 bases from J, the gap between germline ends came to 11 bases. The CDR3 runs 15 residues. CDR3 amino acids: CASSLGGGRNSPLHF. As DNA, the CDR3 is TGTGCCAGCAGCTTAGGTGGCGGTAGGAATTCACCCCTCCACTTT.

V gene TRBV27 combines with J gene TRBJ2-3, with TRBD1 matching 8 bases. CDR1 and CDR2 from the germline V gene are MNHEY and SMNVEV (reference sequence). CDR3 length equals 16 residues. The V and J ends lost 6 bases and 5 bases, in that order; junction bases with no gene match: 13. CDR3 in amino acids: CASSPLTGAGVDTQYF. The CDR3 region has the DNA TGTGCCAGCAGCCCACTGACAGGGGCCGGAGTAGATACGCAGTATTTT.

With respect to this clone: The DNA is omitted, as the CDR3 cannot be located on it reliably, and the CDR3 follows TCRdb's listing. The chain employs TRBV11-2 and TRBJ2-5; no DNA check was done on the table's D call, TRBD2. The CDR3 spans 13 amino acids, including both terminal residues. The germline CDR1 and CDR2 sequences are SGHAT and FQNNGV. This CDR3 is CASSPGFLETQYF.

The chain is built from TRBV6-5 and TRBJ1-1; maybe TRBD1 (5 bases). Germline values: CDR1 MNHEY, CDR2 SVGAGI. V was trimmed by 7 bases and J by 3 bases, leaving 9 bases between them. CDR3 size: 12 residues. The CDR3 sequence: CASNSGYTEAFF. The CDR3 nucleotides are TGTGCCAGCAACTCAGGGTACACTGAAGCTTTCTTT.

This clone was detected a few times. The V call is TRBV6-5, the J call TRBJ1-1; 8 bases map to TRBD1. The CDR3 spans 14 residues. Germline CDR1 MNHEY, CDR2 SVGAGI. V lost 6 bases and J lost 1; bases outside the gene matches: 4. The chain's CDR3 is CASRPDRANTEAFF. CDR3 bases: TGTGCCAGCAGGCCGGACAGGGCGAACACTGAAGCTTTCTTT.

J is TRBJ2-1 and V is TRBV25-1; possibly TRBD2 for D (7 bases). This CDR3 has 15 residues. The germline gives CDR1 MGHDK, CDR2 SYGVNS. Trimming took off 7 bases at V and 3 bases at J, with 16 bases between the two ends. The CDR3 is CASNKGGGHYNEQFF. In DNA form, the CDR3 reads TGTGCCAGCAACAAAGGGGGGGGCCACTACAATGAGCAGTTCTTC.

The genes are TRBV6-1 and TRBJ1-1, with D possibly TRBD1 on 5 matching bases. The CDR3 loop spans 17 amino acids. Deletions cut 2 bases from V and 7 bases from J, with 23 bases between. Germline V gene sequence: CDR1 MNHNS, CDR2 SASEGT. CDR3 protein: CASSEYLPRSSGHEAFF. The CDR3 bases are TGTGCCAGCAGTGAATACCTCCCCAGATCTTCAGGACATGAAGCTTTCTTT.

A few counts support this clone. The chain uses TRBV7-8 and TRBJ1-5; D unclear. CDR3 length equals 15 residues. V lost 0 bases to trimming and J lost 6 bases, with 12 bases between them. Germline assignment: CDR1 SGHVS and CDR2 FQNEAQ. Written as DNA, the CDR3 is TGTGCCAGCAGCTTAGCGGTCCTCGGAGGTCAGCCCCAGCATTTT. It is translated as CASSLAVLGGQPQHF.

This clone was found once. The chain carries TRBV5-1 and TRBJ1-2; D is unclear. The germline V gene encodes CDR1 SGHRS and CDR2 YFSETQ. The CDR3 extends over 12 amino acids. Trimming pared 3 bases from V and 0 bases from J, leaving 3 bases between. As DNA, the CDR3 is TGCGCCAGCAGCTCCACTAACTATGGCTACACCTTC. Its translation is CASSSTNYGYTF.

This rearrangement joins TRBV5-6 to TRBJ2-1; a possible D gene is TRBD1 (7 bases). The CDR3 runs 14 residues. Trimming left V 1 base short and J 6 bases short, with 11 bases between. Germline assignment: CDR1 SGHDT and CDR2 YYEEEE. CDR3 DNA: TGTGCCAGCAGCTTGAGTCAGGGGGGCAATGAGCAGTTCTTC. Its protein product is CASSLSQGGNEQFF.

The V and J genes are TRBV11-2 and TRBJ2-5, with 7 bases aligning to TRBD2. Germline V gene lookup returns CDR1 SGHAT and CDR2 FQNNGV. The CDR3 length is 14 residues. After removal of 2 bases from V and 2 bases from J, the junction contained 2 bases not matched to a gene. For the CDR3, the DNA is TGTGCCAGCAGCTTACTAGCGGATCAAGAGACCCAGTACTTC. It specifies CASSLLADQETQYF.

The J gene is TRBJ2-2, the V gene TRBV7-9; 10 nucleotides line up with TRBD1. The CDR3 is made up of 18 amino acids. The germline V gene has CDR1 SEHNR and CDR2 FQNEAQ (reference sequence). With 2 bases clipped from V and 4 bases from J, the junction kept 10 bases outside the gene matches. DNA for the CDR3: TGTGCCAGCAGCTTATCCCCCTGGCGGGACAGGGGCACCGGGGAGCTGTTTTTT. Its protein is CASSLSPWRDRGTGELFF. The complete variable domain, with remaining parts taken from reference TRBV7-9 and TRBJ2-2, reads DTGVSQNPRHKITKRGQNVTFRCDPISEHNRLYWYRQTLGQGPEFLTYFQNEAQLEKSRLLSDRFSAERPKGSFSTLEIQRTEQGDSAMYLCASSLSPWRDRGTGELFFGEGSRLTVL.

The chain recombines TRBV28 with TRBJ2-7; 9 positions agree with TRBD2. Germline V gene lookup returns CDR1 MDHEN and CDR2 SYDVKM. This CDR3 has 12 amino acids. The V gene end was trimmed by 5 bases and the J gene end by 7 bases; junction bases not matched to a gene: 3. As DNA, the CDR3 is TGTGCCAGCAGTGGGACTAGCCGGGAGCAGTACTTC. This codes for CASSGTSREQYF.

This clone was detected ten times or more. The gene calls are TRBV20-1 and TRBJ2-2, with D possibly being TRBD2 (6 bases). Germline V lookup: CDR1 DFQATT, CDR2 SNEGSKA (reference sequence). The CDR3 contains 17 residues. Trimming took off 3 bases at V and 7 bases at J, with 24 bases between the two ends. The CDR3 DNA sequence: TGCAGTGCTAGTGTACGGGACTCTTCTAGGTCTAGCGGGGAGCTGTTTTTT. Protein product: CSASVRDSSRSSGELFF.

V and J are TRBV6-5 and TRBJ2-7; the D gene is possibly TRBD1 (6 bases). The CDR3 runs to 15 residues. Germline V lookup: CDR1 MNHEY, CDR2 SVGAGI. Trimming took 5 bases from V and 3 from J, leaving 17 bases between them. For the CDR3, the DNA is TGTGCCAGCAGTCTCAGCCAAACAGGGATCTACGAGCAGTACTTC. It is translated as CASSLSQTGIYEQYF.

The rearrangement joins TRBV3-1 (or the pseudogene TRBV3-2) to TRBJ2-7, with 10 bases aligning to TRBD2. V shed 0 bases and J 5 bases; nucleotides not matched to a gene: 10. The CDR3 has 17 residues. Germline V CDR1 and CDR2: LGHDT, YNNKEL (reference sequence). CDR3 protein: CASSQDWSSGSPHEQYF. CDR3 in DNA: TGTGCCAGCAGCCAAGATTGGTCTAGCGGGAGCCCCCACGAGCAGTACTTC.

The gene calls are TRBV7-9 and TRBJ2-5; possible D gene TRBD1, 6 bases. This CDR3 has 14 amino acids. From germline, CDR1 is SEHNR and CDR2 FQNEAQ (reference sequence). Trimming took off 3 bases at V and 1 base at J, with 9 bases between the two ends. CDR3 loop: CASSFTDSQETQYF. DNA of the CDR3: TGTGCCAGCAGCTTTACGGACAGCCAAGAGACCCAGTACTTC.

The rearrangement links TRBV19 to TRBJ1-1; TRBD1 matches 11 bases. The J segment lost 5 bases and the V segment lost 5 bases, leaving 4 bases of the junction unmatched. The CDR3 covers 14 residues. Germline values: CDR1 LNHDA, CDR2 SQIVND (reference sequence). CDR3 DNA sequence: TGTGCCAGTAGTGCGGACAGGGGGCGGACTGAAGCTTTCTTT. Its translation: CASSADRGRTEAFF.

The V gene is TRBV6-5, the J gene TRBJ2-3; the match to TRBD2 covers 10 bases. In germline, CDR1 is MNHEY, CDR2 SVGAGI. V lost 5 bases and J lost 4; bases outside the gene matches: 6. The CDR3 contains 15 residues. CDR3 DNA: TGTGCCAGCAGTCCCTTAGCGGGAGGACCAGATACGCAGTATTTT. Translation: CASSPLAGGPDTQYF.

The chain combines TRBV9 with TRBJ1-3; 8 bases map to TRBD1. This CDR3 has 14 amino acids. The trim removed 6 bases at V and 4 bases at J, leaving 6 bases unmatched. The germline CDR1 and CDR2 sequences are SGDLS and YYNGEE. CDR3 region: CASTEGQAGNTIYF. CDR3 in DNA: TGTGCCAGCACTGAGGGACAGGCCGGAAACACCATATATTTT. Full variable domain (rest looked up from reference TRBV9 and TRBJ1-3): DSGVTQTPKHLITATGQRVTLRCSPRSGDLSVYWYQQSLDQGLQFLIQYYNGEERAKGNILERFSAQQFPDLHSELNLSSLELGDSALYFCASTEGQAGNTIYFGEGSWLTVV.